The clone carrying this T cell receptor beta chain was picked up a small number of times. This record comes from a study of cytomegalovirus exposure and HLA in healthy donors. This CDR3 is 14 amino acids long. Per germline, CDR1 MNHNS and CDR2 SASEGT. J gave up 5 bases and V 8 bases, and 8 bases lay outside the gene matches. It was with 60 Vbeta and 13 Jbeta primers that the PCR ran. Data came from immunoSEQ multiplex PCR; TCRdb stores just in-frame clones and leaves some out. The data contain over 120,000 clones, 70% of them singletons. The sequence derives from a woman aged 55-70 years in good health and CMV-seropositive. The gene calls are TRBV6-1 and TRBJ2-2; 7 positions agree with TRBD1. The material sequenced was PBMCs. The CDR3 DNA follows: TGTGCCAGCGGACCGGGCAGGGGGACCGGGGAGCTGTTTTTT. Amino acids: CASGPGRGTGELFF.